A selection of T cell receptor beta chains follows, all from one sample in a study of T-cell reconstitution after alpha-beta-depleted transplantation in children. TCRdb passed the PCR reads through MiXCR, listing each CDR3 protein once. The profile shows a few hundred thousand distinct CDR3 sequences, more than 20% of them singletons. Sequenced here: PBMCs, sampled before TCRalphabeta/CD19-depleted stem cell transplant. The receptor source for this set is a boy in the first two years of life with Wiskott-Aldrich syndrome, due to receive a stem cell transplant. Each CDR3 is given with its conserved first and last residue. A D gene is named only where the DNA matches it firmly. Expanded clones get a size class; other rows say once, few or many, or leave the size out.

D gene	clone size	V gene	J gene	CDR3 protein	CDR3 DNA
NA	NA	TRBV2	TRBJ2-1	CARERNSSYNEQFF	TGTGCCAGGGAGCGGAATAGCTCCTACAATGAGCAGTTCTTC
NA	few	TRBV9	TRBJ1-1	CASSPFSGKNTEAFF	TGTGCTTCGTCCCCATTCTCCGGGAAAAACACTGAAGCTTTCTTT
NA	NA	TRBV20-1	TRBJ2-7	CSARSDRSFYEQYF	TGCAGTGCTCGTTCCGACAGGTCATTCTACGAGCAGTACTTC
TRBD1	NA	TRBV5-1	TRBJ2-4	CASSLVIGRGQETNIQYF	TGCGCCAGCAGCTTGGTGATAGGGAGAGGACAGGAAACAAACATTCAGTACTTC
NA	few	TRBV4-1	TRBJ2-7	CASSQDQGRFEQYF	TGCGCCAGCAGCCAAGACCAGGGGCGCTTCGAGCAGTACTTC
TRBD2	few	TRBV20-1	TRBJ2-1	CSARRTSGSSEQFF	TGCAGTGCTAGGAGGACTAGCGGGAGTTCTGAGCAGTTCTTC
NA	few	TRBV4-1	TRBJ2-4	CASSQPRSRGYIQYF	TGCGCCAGCAGCCAACCCAGGTCCCGTGGGTACATTCAGTACTTC
NA	NA	TRBV7-3	TRBJ2-7	CASSPELANYEQYF	TGTGCCAGCAGCCCAGAGTTGGCTAACTACGAGCAGTACTTC
NA	NA	TRBV20-1	TRBJ2-5	CSARGGRGYQETQYF	TGCAGTGCTAGAGGCGGACGGGGCTATCAAGAGACCCAGTACTTC
NA	few	TRBV20-1	TRBJ2-4	CSARSRTVVDIQYF	TGCAGTGCTAGATCCCGGACAGTGGTGGACATTCAGTACTTC
TRBD2	NA	TRBV10-3	TRBJ2-7	CAVGLADYEQYF	TGTGCCGTGGGACTAGCGGATTACGAGCAGTACTTC
TRBD2	NA	TRBV5-1	TRBJ2-7	CASSFSGRETYEQYF	TGCGCCAGCAGCTTTAGCGGGAGGGAAACCTACGAGCAGTACTTC
NA	NA	TRBV18	TRBJ2-7	CASSSMTGDEQYF	TGTGCCAGCTCATCCATGACAGGTGACGAGCAGTACTTC
TRBD1	few	TRBV7-9	TRBJ2-1	CASSLGGGQNNEQFF	TGTGCCAGCAGCTTAGGAGGGGGACAGAACAATGAGCAGTTCTTC
TRBD2	many	TRBV20-1	TRBJ2-7	CSAPTSPSSYEQYF	TGCAGTGCTCCGACTAGCCCTAGCTCCTACGAGCAGTACTTC
NA	few	TRBV10-2	TRBJ2-7	CASSEWGEQYF	TGCGCCAGCAGTGAGTGGGGGGAGCAGTACTTC
NA	once	TRBV27	TRBJ2-1	CASSRNYEQFF	TGTGCCAGCAGTAGGAACTATGAGCAGTTCTTC
NA	NA	TRBV20-1	TRBJ2-5	CSARNSVGQETQYF	TGCAGTGCTAGAAACTCGGTAGGCCAAGAGACCCAGTACTTC
TRBD2	NA	TRBV7-2	TRBJ2-1	CASSLRTSGWNEQFF	TGTGCCAGCAGCTTACGGACTAGCGGTTGGAATGAGCAGTTCTTC
NA	NA	TRBV27	TRBJ1-1	CASTPVGSFGEAFF	TGTGCCAGCACCCCGGTTGGGAGTTTTGGTGAAGCTTTCTTT
NA	few	TRBV15	TRBJ1-1	CATSRDPGGLAEAFF	TGTGCCACCAGCAGAGATCCTGGGGGGCTCGCTGAAGCTTTCTTT
TRBD2	NA	TRBV5-1	TRBJ2-1	CASSLSGMIYNEQFF	TGCGCCAGCAGCTTAAGCGGGATGATTTACAATGAGCAGTTCTTC
NA	few	TRBV10-3	TRBJ2-5	CAIRDRAREETQYF	TGTGCCATCAGGGACCGGGCGAGGGAAGAGACCCAGTACTTC
NA	once	TRBV29-1	TRBJ1-4	CSVKTDRPNEKLFF	TGCAGCGTAAAAACTGACAGACCCAATGAAAAACTGTTTTTT
NA	few	TRBV20-1	TRBJ2-7	CSASEDFVSYEQYF	TGCAGTGCTAGCGAAGACTTCGTATCCTACGAGCAGTACTTC
NA	few	TRBV12-3/TRBV12-4	TRBJ2-1	CASSIGGAGVRFF	TGTGCCAGCAGTATCGGGGGCGCGGGAGTTCGGTTCTTC
TRBD2	many	TRBV5-1	TRBJ2-2	CASSRTSGSGELFF	TGCGCCAGCAGTCGGACTAGCGGCTCCGGGGAGCTGTTTTTT
TRBD1	NA	TRBV6-5	TRBJ1-1	CASSYSGTGVSNTEAFF	TGTGCCAGCAGTTACTCCGGGACAGGGGTCTCGAACACTGAAGCTTTCTTT
NA	few	TRBV29-1	TRBJ2-3	CSVEEKGTDTQYF	TGCAGCGTTGAGGAGAAGGGAACAGATACGCAGTATTTT
NA	NA	TRBV10-3	TRBJ1-3	CAISGSGNTIYF	TGTGCCATCTCAGGTTCTGGAAACACCATATATTTT
NA	NA	TRBV20-1	TRBJ2-1	CSAPGLVSHEQFF	TGCAGTGCCCCTGGACTGGTTAGCCACGAGCAGTTCTTC
NA	few	TRBV18	TRBJ2-5	CASSPRARTGETQYF	TGTGCCAGCTCACCAAGGGCGAGAACAGGAGAGACCCAGTACTTC
TRBD2	NA	TRBV27	TRBJ2-7	CASSSAGATYEQYF	TGTGCCAGCAGTTCAGCGGGAGCGACCTACGAGCAGTACTTC
NA	many	TRBV12-3/TRBV12-4	TRBJ2-2	CASRTSTGELFF	TGTGCCAGCAGAACGAGCACCGGGGAGCTGTTTTTT
TRBD2	NA	TRBV20-1	TRBJ2-7	CSARLAREQYF	TGCAGTGCGAGACTAGCTCGAGAGCAGTACTTC
TRBD2	few	TRBV5-1	TRBJ2-7	CASSNTAGRGYEQYF	TGCGCCAGCAGCAACACAGCGGGACGCGGTTACGAGCAGTACTTC
NA	few	TRBV12-3/TRBV12-4	TRBJ2-1	CASSLQLGGTYNEQFF	TGTGCCAGCAGTCTCCAATTAGGGGGGACCTACAATGAGCAGTTCTTC
NA	few	TRBV12-3/TRBV12-4	TRBJ1-6	CASSLRSQNSPLHF	TGTGCCAGCAGTTTACGGTCCCAGAATTCACCCCTCCACTTT
NA	few	TRBV7-9	TRBJ2-7	CASSLSLRDEQYF	TGTGCCAGCAGCTTATCGTTAAGAGACGAGCAGTACTTC
NA	NA	TRBV6-1	TRBJ1-6	CASSQRAIIHSPLHF	TGTGCCAGCAGTCAACGGGCTATTATTCATTCACCCCTCCACTTT
TRBD2	few	TRBV5-1	TRBJ2-7	CASSSGLAGGSSYEQYF	TGCGCCAGCAGCAGTGGACTAGCGGGGGGATCCTCCTACGAGCAGTACTTC
NA	many	TRBV20-1	TRBJ2-5	CSARDFGRDQQETQYF	TGCAGTGCTAGAGATTTTGGGCGGGACCAACAAGAGACCCAGTACTTC
NA	few	TRBV5-6	TRBJ2-7	CASSFRDGYEQYF	TGTGCCAGCAGCTTCCGGGACGGCTACGAGCAGTACTTC
TRBD2	few	TRBV5-1	TRBJ2-7	CASSPQLAGGPGEQYF	TGCGCCAGCAGCCCTCAACTAGCGGGAGGGCCGGGTGAGCAGTACTTC
NA	NA	TRBV3-1	TRBJ2-5	CASSQAGAPQETQYF	TGTGCCAGCAGCCAAGCGGGGGCCCCCCAAGAGACCCAGTACTTC
TRBD1	NA	TRBV7-2	TRBJ1-6	CASSLRDRRGNSPLHF	TGTGCCAGCAGCCTCAGGGACAGGAGGGGGAATTCACCCCTCCACTTT
TRBD1	NA	TRBV19	TRBJ2-5	CASSIGQGEETQYF	TGTGCCAGTAGTATTGGACAGGGGGAAGAGACCCAGTACTTC
NA	NA	TRBV4-1	TRBJ1-1	CASSQETTVNTEAFF	TGCGCCAGCAGCCAAGAGACGACCGTGAACACTGAAGCTTTCTTT
NA	NA	TRBV29-1	TRBJ2-7	CSVKGNEQYF	TGCAGCGTTAAGGGGAACGAGCAGTACTTC
NA	NA	TRBV15	TRBJ2-1	CATSLTETYNEQFF	TGTGCCACCAGCCTGACGGAGACCTACAATGAGCAGTTCTTC